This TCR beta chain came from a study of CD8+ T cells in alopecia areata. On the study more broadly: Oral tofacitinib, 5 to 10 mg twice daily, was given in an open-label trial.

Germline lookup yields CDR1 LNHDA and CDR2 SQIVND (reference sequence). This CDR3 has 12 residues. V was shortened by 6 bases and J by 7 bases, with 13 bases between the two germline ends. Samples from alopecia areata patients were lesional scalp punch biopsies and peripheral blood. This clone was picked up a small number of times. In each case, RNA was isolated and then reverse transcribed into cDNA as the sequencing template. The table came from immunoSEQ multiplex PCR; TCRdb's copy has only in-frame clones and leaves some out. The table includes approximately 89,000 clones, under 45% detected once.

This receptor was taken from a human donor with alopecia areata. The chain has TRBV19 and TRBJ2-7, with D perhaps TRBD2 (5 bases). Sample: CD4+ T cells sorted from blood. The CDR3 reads CASSGNTGEQYF. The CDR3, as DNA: TGTGCCAGTAGCGGCAATACGGGAGAGCAGTACTTC.